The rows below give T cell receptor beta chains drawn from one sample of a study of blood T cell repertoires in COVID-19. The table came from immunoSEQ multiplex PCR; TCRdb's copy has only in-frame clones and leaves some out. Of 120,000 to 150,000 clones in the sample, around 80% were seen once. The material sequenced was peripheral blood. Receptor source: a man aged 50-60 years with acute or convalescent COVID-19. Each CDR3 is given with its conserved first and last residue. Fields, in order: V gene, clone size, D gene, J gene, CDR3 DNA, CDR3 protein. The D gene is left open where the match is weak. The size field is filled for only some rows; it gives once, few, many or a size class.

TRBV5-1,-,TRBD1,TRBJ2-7,TGCGCCAGCAGCTGGCTGGGACAGGGGGCCTACGAGCAGTACTTC,CASSWLGQGAYEQYF
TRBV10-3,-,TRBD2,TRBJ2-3,TGTGCCATCAGTGAAACTAGCGGGGGGACAGATACGCAGTATTTT,CAISETSGGTDTQYF
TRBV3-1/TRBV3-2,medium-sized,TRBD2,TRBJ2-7,TGTGCCAGCAGCCAGACTGGCCCAGCGGGAGACGAGCAGTACTTC,CASSQTGPAGDEQYF
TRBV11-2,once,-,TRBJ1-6,TGTGCCAGCAGGATTGACAGGAATAATTCACCCCTCCACTTT,CASRIDRNNSPLHF
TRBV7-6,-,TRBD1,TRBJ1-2,TGTGCCAGCAGCTTAGCTCCAGGGGGGAACTATGGCTACACCTTC,CASSLAPGGNYGYTF
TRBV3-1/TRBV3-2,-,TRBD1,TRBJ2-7,TGTGCCAGCAGCCAATCCGGGACAGGATCCTACGAGCAGTACTTC,CASSQSGTGSYEQYF
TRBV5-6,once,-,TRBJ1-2,TGTGCCAGCAGCTTGATACAGGCCATCCTATATGGCTACACCTTC,CASSLIQAILYGYTF
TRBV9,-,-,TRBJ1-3,TGTGCCAGCAGCGTAGATGGGGGCGCGCTGGGAAACACCATATATTTT,CASSVDGGALGNTIYF
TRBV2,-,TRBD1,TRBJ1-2,TGTGCCAGCAGTGAAGGGGGTCAGGGGGCGTCTGGCTACACCTTC,CASSEGGQGASGYTF
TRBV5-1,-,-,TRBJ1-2,TGCGCCAGCAGCTCCCCGGAGACAGTCTTTGCTGGCTACACCTTC,CASSSPETVFAGYTF
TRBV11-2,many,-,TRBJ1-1,TGTGCCAGCAGCTTAGGCGCGGGACCAAACACTGAAGCTTTCTTT,CASSLGAGPNTEAFF
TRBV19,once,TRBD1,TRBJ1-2,TGTGCCAGTAATCCCCCAGACAGGGGTAATAACTATGGCTACACCTTC,CASNPPDRGNNYGYTF
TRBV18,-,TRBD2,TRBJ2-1,TGTGCCAGCTCACCAAATAGCGGGGCCTACAATGAGCAGTTCTTC,CASSPNSGAYNEQFF
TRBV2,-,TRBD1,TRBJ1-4,TGTGCCAGCAGGCCGGGACAGGGGCACGAAAAACTGTTTTTT,CASRPGQGHEKLFF
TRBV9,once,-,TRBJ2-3,TGTGCCAGCAGCGTCTGGGGGGATGGGACAGACAACACAGATACGCAGTATTTT,CASSVWGDGTDNTDTQYF
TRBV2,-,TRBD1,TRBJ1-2,TGTGCCAGCACGATACAGGGGGCAGTTGGCTACACCTTC,CASTIQGAVGYTF
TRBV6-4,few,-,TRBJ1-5,TGTGCCAGCAGTTCCGACGCGGGTCAGCCCCAGCATTTT,CASSSDAGQPQHF
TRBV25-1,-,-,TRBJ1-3,TGTGCCAGCAGTGCCGGGGGAGTTGGTGGAAACACCATATATTTT,CASSAGGVGGNTIYF
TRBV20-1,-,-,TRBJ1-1,TGCAGTGCTTGGGCAGACACTGAAGCTTTCTTT,CSAWADTEAFF
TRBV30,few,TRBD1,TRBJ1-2,TGTGCCTGGCATACAGGGGGCGGCTATGGCTACACCTTC,CAWHTGGGYGYTF
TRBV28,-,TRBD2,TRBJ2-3,TGTGCCAGCAGTTTCCTTACTAGCGGGATCACAGATACGCAGTATTTT,CASSFLTSGITDTQYF
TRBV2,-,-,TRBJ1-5,TGTGCCAGCAGTGGGGAGGGGCCCCAGCATTTT,CASSGEGPQHF
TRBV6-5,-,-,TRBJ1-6,TGTGCCAGCAGTCGGGGGGCAGGGGACTCACCCCTCCACTTT,CASSRGAGDSPLHF
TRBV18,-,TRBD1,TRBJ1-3,TGTGCCAGCTCACCAGGGGGACAGTTCTTCTCTGGAAACACCATATATTTT,CASSPGGQFFSGNTIYF
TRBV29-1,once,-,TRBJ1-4,TGCAGCGTCCTGGAGCCAGTCCAGGAAAAACTGTTTTTT,CSVLEPVQEKLFF
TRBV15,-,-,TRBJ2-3,TGTGCCACCAGCAGAGAGCAGGGGCGGACCACAGATACGCAGTATTTT,CATSREQGRTTDTQYF
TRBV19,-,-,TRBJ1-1,TGTGCCAGTAGAGGGGCCCCACTATCGAACACTGAAGCTTTCTTT,CASRGAPLSNTEAFF